These 9 T cell receptor beta chains came from one sample sequenced in a study of read filtering for tumor transcriptome and immune sequencing (dated by TCRdb to 2019 to 2021). The listed sequencing device is Illumina HiSeq 4000. TCR libraries were built from 300 to 450 ng RNA with the Immunoverse kit, using molecular barcoded adaptors covering alpha/delta and beta/gamma chains. TCRdb cleaned the public reads at Q25 with fastp, built clones with MiXCR and kept in-frame beta chains. Every CDR3 protein is listed once, alongside the most common genes and DNA of its rows. This sample holds 75,000 to 95,000 distinct CDR3 sequences; 20% to 25% were observed only once. Of the sample, approximately 10% falls within the top ten clones. The specimen was a population of CD138-negative cells sorted from bone marrow. According to the study, the label for this sample's cell subset or site signals: bone marrow mononuclear cells depleted of CD138+ plasma/myeloma cells by negative magnetic selection. The receptor set was obtained from a donor at least 40 years old with multiple myeloma.

CDR3 nucleotides: TGTGCCAGCACGGACAGGGTTTGGGCTGGAAACACCATATATTTT. It encodes CASTDRVWAGNTIYF. The chain uses TRBV6-5 and TRBJ1-3, with TRBD1 matching over 8 bases. This CDR3 contains 15 residues. V lost 7 bases, J lost 2 bases, and 7 bases stayed unmatched. Germline values: CDR1 MNHEY, CDR2 SVGAGI.

Note on this clonotype: This may stem from a read error, because a much larger clone lies one nucleotide away. The chain recombines TRBV20-1 with TRBJ1-1, with D tentatively TRBD1 (5 bases). The CDR3 runs 13 residues. Germline V gene sequence: CDR1 DFQATT, CDR2 SNEGSKA (reference sequence). The CDR3 coding sequence is TGCAGAGCTTCTACCCCAGGGTCCACTGAAGCTTTCTTT. This sequence encodes CRASTPGSTEAFF.

This clonotype was counted ten times or more. V is TRBV20-1 and J is TRBJ2-3; 7 bases line up with TRBD2. V lost 1 base and J lost 1; bases outside the gene matches: 11. This CDR3 contains 17 residues. Per germline, CDR1 DFQATT and CDR2 SNEGSKA (reference sequence). The CDR3 DNA follows: TGCAGTGCTAGAGTTTTTTTTAGAACTAGCGGCACAGATACGCAGTATTTT. It yields the protein CSARVFFRTSGTDTQYF.

V gene TRBV30 combines with J gene TRBJ1-6, with D perhaps matching TRBD1 (5 bases). V was shortened by 2 bases and J by 9 bases, with 11 bases between the two germline ends. The CDR3 runs to 13 residues. Germline assignment: CDR1 GTSNPN and CDR2 SVGIG (reference sequence). In nucleotides, the CDR3 is TGTGCCTGGAGTTCGGACGGGGGTTCACCCCTCCACTTT. Its translation: CAWSSDGGSPLHF.

A word on this clonotype: A single base separates this from a much larger clone, so it may be a read error. This CDR3 fails to terminate in the conserved phenylalanine or tryptophan, so it likely reflects a read error. This CDR3 reads CASSSGEWNTGELFL. The CDR3 region has the DNA TGCGCCAGCAGCAGCGGTGAATGGAACACCGGGGAGCTGTTTTTA. The chain couples TRBV5-1 to TRBJ2-2, with a possible D match to TRBD2 (5 bases). This CDR3 region has 15 residues. Trimming stripped 4 bases from V and 1 base from J, with 11 bases between. CDR1 is SGHRS, CDR2 YFSETQ, per germline.

This clonotype was seen a single time. A much larger clone differs by one base, so this may be a read error. The chain recombines TRBV7-3 with TRBJ1-1; no clear D gene. Trimming removed 5 bases at V and 6 bases at J, with 16 bases between. The CDR3 is made up of 14 amino acids. Looked up from germline, CDR1 is SGHTA and CDR2 is FQGTGA. CDR3 sequence (DNA): TGTGCCAGCAGCCTCGTCGGTGCGAGCGCTGAAGCTTTCTTT. Translated: CASSLVGASAEAFF.

The V gene is TRBV5-1, the J gene TRBJ1-2; D is undetermined. The CDR3 is 13 amino acids. V was shortened by 4 bases and J by 2 bases, with 9 bases between the two germline ends. Germline CDR1 and CDR2: SGHRS and YFSETQ. The CDR3 bases are TGCGCCAGCAGCAATCGCCCCAACTATGGCTACACCTTC. Protein sequence: CASSNRPNYGYTF.

Many counts were recorded for this clonotype. The chain couples TRBV7-2 to TRBJ2-1; TRBD2 aligns across 9 bases. The CDR3 runs to 15 residues. The V gene's germline CDR1 is SGHTA and CDR2 FQGNSA. V lost 5 bases, J lost 2 bases, and 4 bases stayed unmatched. The CDR3 DNA is TGTGCCAGCAGCCAGTGGACTAGCGCCTACAATGAGCAGTTCTTC. It specifies CASSQWTSAYNEQFF.

This clonotype was counted a few times. A much larger clonotype is one base distant, so this may be a read error. The chain combines TRBV27 with TRBJ2-3, with 9 nucleotides matching TRBD2. CDR3 size: 15 residues. J gave up 0 bases and V 6 bases, and 4 bases lay outside the gene matches. CDR1 is MNHEY, CDR2 SMNVEV, per germline (reference sequence). The DNA of the CDR3 is TGTGCCAGCAGCAGACTAGCGGAAAGCACAGATACGCAGTATTTT. Its translation is CASSRLAESTDTQYF.